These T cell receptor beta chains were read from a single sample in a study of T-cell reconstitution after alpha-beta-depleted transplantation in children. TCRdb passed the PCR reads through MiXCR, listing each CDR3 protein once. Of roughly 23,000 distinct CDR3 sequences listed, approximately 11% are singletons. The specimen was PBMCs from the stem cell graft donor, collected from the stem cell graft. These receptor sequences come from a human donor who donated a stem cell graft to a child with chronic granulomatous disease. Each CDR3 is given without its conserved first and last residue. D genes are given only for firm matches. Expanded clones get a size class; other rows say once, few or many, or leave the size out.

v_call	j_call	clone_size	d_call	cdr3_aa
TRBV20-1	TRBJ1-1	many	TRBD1	SASEHWTGGNTEAF
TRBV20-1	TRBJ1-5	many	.	SAAPAGSRSNQPQH
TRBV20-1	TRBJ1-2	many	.	SARPRGGHGYT
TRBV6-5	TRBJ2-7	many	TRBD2	ASSTTSGSSYEQY
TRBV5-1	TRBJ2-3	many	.	ASSPRPGVDTQY
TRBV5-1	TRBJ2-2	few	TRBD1	ASSGGPGQSTGELF
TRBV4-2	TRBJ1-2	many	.	ASSQDQTDFLGGYT
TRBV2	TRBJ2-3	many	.	ASSADRTDTQY
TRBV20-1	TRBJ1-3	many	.	SANNRASGNTIY
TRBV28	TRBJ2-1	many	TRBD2	ASSGGSWYNEQF
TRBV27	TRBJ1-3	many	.	ASSPLGGSGTISGNTIY
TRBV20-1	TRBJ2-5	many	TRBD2	SGWTSGGWDETQY
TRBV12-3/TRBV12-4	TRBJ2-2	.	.	ASSLGLLGGQAGELF
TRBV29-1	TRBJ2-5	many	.	SVDGKTGLDETQY
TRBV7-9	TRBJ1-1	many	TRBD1	ASSPRQGAWNTEAF
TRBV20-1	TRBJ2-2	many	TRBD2	SARSYPTSGSTYTGELF
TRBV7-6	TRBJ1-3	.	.	ASSLGRGLPTY
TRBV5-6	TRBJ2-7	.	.	ASSLDPESSYEQY
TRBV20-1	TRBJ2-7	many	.	SASTLDSSEQY
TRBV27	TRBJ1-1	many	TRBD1	ASSIGQGSEAF
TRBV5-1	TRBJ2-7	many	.	ASSLSGTTTYEQY